These T cell receptor beta chains were read from a single sample in a study of identical twins. TCRdb reprocessed the 5' RACE reads via MiXCR and lists one record per CDR3 protein. In the table there are 450,000 to 500,000 distinct CDR3 sequences, 13% to 15% of which are singletons. In addition, the sample was reused for a study of yellow fever vaccine responses in identical twins.

Specimen: CD4+ T cells sorted from blood. The source is a woman aged 18-29 years in good health. Both conserved end residues are part of each CDR3. The D gene is left open where the match is weak. Where a row states a size, it is once, few, many or the class of an expanded clone; other rows omit it.

D gene: TRBD1
clone size: many
CDR3 length: 13
V gene: TRBV3-1
J gene: TRBJ2-7
CDR3 DNA: TGTGCCAGCAGCCGACAGGGAACCTACGAGCAGTACTTC
CDR3 protein: CASSRQGTYEQYF

D gene: .
clone size: few
CDR3 length: 15
V gene: TRBV12-3/TRBV12-4
J gene: TRBJ2-7
CDR3 DNA: TGTGCCAGCAGACCTACCCGGTCCTCCAGGGGCGAGCAGTACTTC
CDR3 protein: CASRPTRSSRGEQYF

D gene: TRBD2
clone size: .
CDR3 length: 17
V gene: TRBV5-1
J gene: TRBJ2-1
CDR3 DNA: TGCGCCAGCAGCTTGGGGATAGCGGGAGAATCCTACAATGAGCAGTTCTTC
CDR3 protein: CASSLGIAGESYNEQFF

D gene: TRBD2
clone size: few
CDR3 length: 18
V gene: TRBV3-1
J gene: TRBJ2-4
CDR3 DNA: TGTGCCAGCAGCCACCCGGGACTAGCGGGGACTGCACGAAACATTCAGTACTTC
CDR3 protein: CASSHPGLAGTARNIQYF

D gene: TRBD1
clone size: many
CDR3 length: 15
V gene: TRBV10-3
J gene: TRBJ2-1
CDR3 DNA: TGTGCCATCAGCCTCGGACAGGGGGCTGTCTATGAGCAGTTCTTC
CDR3 protein: CAISLGQGAVYEQFF

D gene: .
clone size: .
CDR3 length: 11
V gene: TRBV3-1
J gene: TRBJ2-3
CDR3 DNA: TGTGCCAGCCTCGGCGCAGATACGCAGTATTTT
CDR3 protein: CASLGADTQYF

D gene: TRBD1
clone size: many
CDR3 length: 17
V gene: TRBV28
J gene: TRBJ2-3
CDR3 DNA: TGTGCCAGCAGTTTCGGAGTTCAGGGGGCCAGCACAGATACGCAGTATTTT
CDR3 protein: CASSFGVQGASTDTQYF

D gene: .
clone size: few
CDR3 length: 14
V gene: TRBV7-2
J gene: TRBJ1-4
CDR3 DNA: TGTGCCAGCAGCCCGCTCGGGGGTCGGGAAAAACTGTTTTTT
CDR3 protein: CASSPLGGREKLFF

D gene: TRBD1
clone size: .
CDR3 length: 16
V gene: TRBV18
J gene: TRBJ2-1
CDR3 DNA: TGTGCCAGCTCAACGCGTGCCGGACAGGGTGGCAATGAGCAGTTCTTC
CDR3 protein: CASSTRAGQGGNEQFF

D gene: .
clone size: few
CDR3 length: 14
V gene: TRBV13
J gene: TRBJ2-3
CDR3 DNA: TGTGCCAGCAGCCCAAAGCAGGTCGGAGATACGCAGTATTTT
CDR3 protein: CASSPKQVGDTQYF

D gene: .
clone size: few
CDR3 length: 15
V gene: TRBV24-1
J gene: TRBJ2-1
CDR3 DNA: TGTGCCACCAGTGATGTGAATTTGAGAGACAATGAGCAGTTCTTC
CDR3 protein: CATSDVNLRDNEQFF

D gene: .
clone size: few
CDR3 length: 13
V gene: TRBV6-2/TRBV6-3
J gene: TRBJ1-1
CDR3 DNA: TGTGCCAGCGCCATGACAGGGAACACTGAAGCTTTCTTT
CDR3 protein: CASAMTGNTEAFF

D gene: .
clone size: .
CDR3 length: 16
V gene: TRBV10-3
J gene: TRBJ1-1
CDR3 DNA: TGTGCCATCAGTGAGTCGAAGACACTCTCGAACGCTGAAGCTTTCTTT
CDR3 protein: CAISESKTLSNAEAFF

D gene: .
clone size: many
CDR3 length: 16
V gene: TRBV20-1
J gene: TRBJ2-2
CDR3 DNA: TGCAGTGCTAGAGATTTTCGTAAGGGGAACACCGGGGAGCTGTTTTTT
CDR3 protein: CSARDFRKGNTGELFF

D gene: TRBD1
clone size: .
CDR3 length: 13
V gene: TRBV6-2/TRBV6-3
J gene: TRBJ1-5
CDR3 DNA: TGTGCCATCATGGGCAGGGGGCCTCAGCCCCAGCATTTT
CDR3 protein: CAIMGRGPQPQHF

D gene: .
clone size: .
CDR3 length: 13
V gene: TRBV30
J gene: TRBJ1-5
CDR3 DNA: TGTGCCTGGAGTGAGCAGGGGAAACAGCCCCAGCATTTT
CDR3 protein: CAWSEQGKQPQHF

D gene: TRBD2
clone size: many
CDR3 length: 16
V gene: TRBV18
J gene: TRBJ2-1
CDR3 DNA: TGTGCCAGCTCCCCAGGGACTAGCGGGAGCTTAAATGAGCAGTTCTTC
CDR3 protein: CASSPGTSGSLNEQFF

D gene: TRBD2
clone size: once
CDR3 length: 14
V gene: TRBV20-1
J gene: TRBJ2-3
CDR3 DNA: TGCAGTGCGCCGCGGGGGGGGAGGGCAGATACGCAGTATTTT
CDR3 protein: CSAPRGGRADTQYF

D gene: TRBD1
clone size: .
CDR3 length: 13
V gene: TRBV20-1
J gene: TRBJ2-5
CDR3 DNA: TGCAGTGGAAGGGACAGCGTCCAAGAGACCCAGTACTTC
CDR3 protein: CSGRDSVQETQYF

D gene: .
clone size: .
CDR3 length: 14
V gene: TRBV6-1
J gene: TRBJ2-7
CDR3 DNA: TGTGCCACCCAACAGGGCGGGTTTATCTACGAGCAGTACTTC
CDR3 protein: CATQQGGFIYEQYF

D gene: TRBD1
clone size: .
CDR3 length: 17
V gene: TRBV7-9
J gene: TRBJ2-7
CDR3 DNA: TGTGCCAGCAGCTTTCTTAAATCGAGACAGGGGGCTTACGAGCAGTACTTC
CDR3 protein: CASSFLKSRQGAYEQYF

D gene: .
clone size: .
CDR3 length: 14
V gene: TRBV7-9
J gene: TRBJ2-3
CDR3 DNA: TGTGCCAGCAGCATTACCCGGGACACAGATACGCAGTATTTT
CDR3 protein: CASSITRDTDTQYF

D gene: .
clone size: .
CDR3 length: 14
V gene: TRBV20-1
J gene: TRBJ2-2
CDR3 DNA: TGCAGTGCTAGAGTTCACAGAGACACCGGGGAGCTGCTTTTT
CDR3 protein: CSARVHRDTGELLF

D gene: TRBD2
clone size: few
CDR3 length: 15
V gene: TRBV5-1
J gene: TRBJ2-1
CDR3 DNA: TGCGCCAGCAAGGGAACTACGGGGGGGCAGAATGAGCAGTTCTTC
CDR3 protein: CASKGTTGGQNEQFF

D gene: TRBD2
clone size: few
CDR3 length: 15
V gene: TRBV24-1
J gene: TRBJ2-3
CDR3 DNA: TGTGCCACCAGTGATTCGGGACTATCCACAGATACGCAGTATTTT
CDR3 protein: CATSDSGLSTDTQYF

D gene: .
clone size: .
CDR3 length: 19
V gene: TRBV5-1
J gene: TRBJ2-6
CDR3 DNA: TGCGCCAGCAGCTTGGTTGGGGGGGCTGCTCTCTCTGGGGCCAACGTCCTGACTTTC
CDR3 protein: CASSLVGGAALSGANVLTF

D gene: TRBD2
clone size: few
CDR3 length: 16
V gene: TRBV7-2
J gene: TRBJ2-1
CDR3 DNA: TGTGCCAGCAGTCTAGGGGCAGCGGGGGGGGGCAATGAGCAGTTCTTC
CDR3 protein: CASSLGAAGGGNEQFF

D gene: TRBD2
clone size: few
CDR3 length: 18
V gene: TRBV5-1
J gene: TRBJ2-1
CDR3 DNA: TGCGCCAGCAGCTTGGGAGCTAGCGGGAGGGCCATAGGCAATGAGCAGTTCTTC
CDR3 protein: CASSLGASGRAIGNEQFF

D gene: .
clone size: few
CDR3 length: 12
V gene: TRBV28
J gene: TRBJ1-6
CDR3 DNA: TGTGCCAGCCATCACCTTAATTCACCCCTCCACTTT
CDR3 protein: CASHHLNSPLHF

D gene: .
clone size: few
CDR3 length: 14
V gene: TRBV27
J gene: TRBJ2-5
CDR3 DNA: TGTGCCAGCAGTTTATGGGGGTACCAAGAGACCCAGTACTTC
CDR3 protein: CASSLWGYQETQYF

D gene: .
clone size: few
CDR3 length: 11
V gene: TRBV10-3
J gene: TRBJ2-1
CDR3 DNA: TGTGCCATCGGGGGAGTAAATGAGCAGTTCTTC
CDR3 protein: CAIGGVNEQFF

D gene: .
clone size: few
CDR3 length: 16
V gene: TRBV4-3
J gene: TRBJ2-2
CDR3 DNA: TGCGCCAGCAGCCGGGCCTGGGGGGGCTCAACCGGGGAGCTGTTTTTT
CDR3 protein: CASSRAWGGSTGELFF

D gene: .
clone size: .
CDR3 length: 16
V gene: TRBV30
J gene: TRBJ1-1
CDR3 DNA: TGTGCCTGGAGTCCCCGATCGGACCATATGAACACTGAAGCTTTCTTT
CDR3 protein: CAWSPRSDHMNTEAFF

D gene: TRBD1
clone size: .
CDR3 length: 13
V gene: TRBV11-1
J gene: TRBJ2-1
CDR3 DNA: TGTGCCAGCAGCTTGGACAGGTTAGCGGAGCAGTTCTTC
CDR3 protein: CASSLDRLAEQFF

D gene: .
clone size: few
CDR3 length: 15
V gene: TRBV7-9
J gene: TRBJ2-3
CDR3 DNA: TGTGCCAGCAGCTTCGACAGACCCTACACAGATACGCAGTATTTT
CDR3 protein: CASSFDRPYTDTQYF

D gene: .
clone size: many
CDR3 length: 13
V gene: TRBV5-6
J gene: TRBJ1-2
CDR3 DNA: TGTGCCAGCAGCTTGGGAGGGGACTATGGCTACACCTTC
CDR3 protein: CASSLGGDYGYTF

D gene: .
clone size: few
CDR3 length: 11
V gene: TRBV7-9
J gene: TRBJ2-2
CDR3 DNA: TGTGCCAGCATGTCGGCCGGGGAGCTGTTTTTT
CDR3 protein: CASMSAGELFF

D gene: .
clone size: few
CDR3 length: 15
V gene: TRBV20-1
J gene: TRBJ2-5
CDR3 DNA: TGCAGTGCAGACGGGACACCTCTAGGAAGGGAGACCCAGTACTTC
CDR3 protein: CSADGTPLGRETQYF

D gene: .
clone size: .
CDR3 length: 16
V gene: TRBV2
J gene: TRBJ1-5
CDR3 DNA: TGTGCCAGCAGTGAATCGGGAGGTTGGGGCAATCAGCCCCAGCATTTT
CDR3 protein: CASSESGGWGNQPQHF

D gene: .
clone size: few
CDR3 length: 16
V gene: TRBV28
J gene: TRBJ2-3
CDR3 DNA: TGTGCCAGCAGTTTTCCTGGCGTCCATTCCACAGATACGCAGTATTTT
CDR3 protein: CASSFPGVHSTDTQYF

D gene: TRBD2
clone size: many
CDR3 length: 15
V gene: TRBV29-1
J gene: TRBJ2-3
CDR3 DNA: TGCAGCGTTGGGACTAGCGGGAGGGCCCCAGATACGCAGTATTTT
CDR3 protein: CSVGTSGRAPDTQYF